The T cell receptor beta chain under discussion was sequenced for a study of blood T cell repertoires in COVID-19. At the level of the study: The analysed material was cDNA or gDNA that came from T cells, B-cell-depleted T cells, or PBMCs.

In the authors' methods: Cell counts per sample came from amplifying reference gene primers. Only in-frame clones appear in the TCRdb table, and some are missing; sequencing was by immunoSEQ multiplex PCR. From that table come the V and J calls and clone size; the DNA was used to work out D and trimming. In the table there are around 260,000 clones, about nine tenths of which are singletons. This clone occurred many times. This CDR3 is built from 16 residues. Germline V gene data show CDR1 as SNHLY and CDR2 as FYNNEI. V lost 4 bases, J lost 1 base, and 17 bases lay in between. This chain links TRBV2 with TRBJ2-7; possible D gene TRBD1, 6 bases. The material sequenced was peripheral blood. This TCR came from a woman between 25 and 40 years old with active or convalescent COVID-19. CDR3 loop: CASSASPGHLSYEQYF. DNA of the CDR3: TGTGCCAGCAGTGCCTCTCCGGGACATCTATCCTACGAGCAGTACTTC.